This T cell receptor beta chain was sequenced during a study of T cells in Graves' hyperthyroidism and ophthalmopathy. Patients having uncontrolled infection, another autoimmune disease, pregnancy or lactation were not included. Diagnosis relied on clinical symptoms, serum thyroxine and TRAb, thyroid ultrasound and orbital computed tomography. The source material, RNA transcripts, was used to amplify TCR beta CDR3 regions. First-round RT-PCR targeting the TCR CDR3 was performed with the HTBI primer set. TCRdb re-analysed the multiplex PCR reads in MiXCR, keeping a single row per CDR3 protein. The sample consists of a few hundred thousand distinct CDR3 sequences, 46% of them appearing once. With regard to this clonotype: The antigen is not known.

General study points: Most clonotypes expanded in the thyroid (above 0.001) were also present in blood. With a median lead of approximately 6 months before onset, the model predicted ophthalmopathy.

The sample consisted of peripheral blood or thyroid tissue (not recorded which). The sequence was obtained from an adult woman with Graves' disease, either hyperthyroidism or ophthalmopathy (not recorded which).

The CDR3 loop reads CASSLEGSGEETQYF. In DNA, the CDR3 is TGTGCCAGCAGCTTAGAGGGGTCGGGAGAAGAGACCCAGTACTTC. The chain has TRBV7-6 and TRBJ2-5; perhaps TRBD2 as D (6 bases). V gave up 1 base and J gave up 3 bases, with 12 bases separating them. This CDR3 comprises 15 residues. Germline loops: CDR1 SGHVS, CDR2 FNYEAQ.